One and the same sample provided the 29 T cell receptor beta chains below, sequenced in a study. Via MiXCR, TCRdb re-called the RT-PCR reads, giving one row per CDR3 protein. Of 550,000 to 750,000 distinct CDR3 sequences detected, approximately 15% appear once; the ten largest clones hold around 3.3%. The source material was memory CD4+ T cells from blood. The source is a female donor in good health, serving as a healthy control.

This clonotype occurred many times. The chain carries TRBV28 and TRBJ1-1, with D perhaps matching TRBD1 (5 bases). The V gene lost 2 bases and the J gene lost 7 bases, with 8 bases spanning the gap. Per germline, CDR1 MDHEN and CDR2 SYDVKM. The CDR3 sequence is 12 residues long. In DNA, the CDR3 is TGTGCCAGCAGTTTACAGGGACTTGAAGCTTTCTTT. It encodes CASSLQGLEAFF.

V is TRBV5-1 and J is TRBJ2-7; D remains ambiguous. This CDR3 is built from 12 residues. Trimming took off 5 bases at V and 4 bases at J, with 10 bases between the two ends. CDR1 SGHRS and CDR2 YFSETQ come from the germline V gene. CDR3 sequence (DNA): TGCGCCAGCAGAGATGCTGATTACGAGCAGTACTTC. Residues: CASRDADYEQYF.

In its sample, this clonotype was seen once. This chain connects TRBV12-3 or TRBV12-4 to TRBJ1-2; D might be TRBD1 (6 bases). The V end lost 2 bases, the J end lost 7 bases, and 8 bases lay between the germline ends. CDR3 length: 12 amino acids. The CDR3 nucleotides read TGTGCCAGCAGTTTATCAGGGGCTGGCTACACCTTC. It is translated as CASSLSGAGYTF.

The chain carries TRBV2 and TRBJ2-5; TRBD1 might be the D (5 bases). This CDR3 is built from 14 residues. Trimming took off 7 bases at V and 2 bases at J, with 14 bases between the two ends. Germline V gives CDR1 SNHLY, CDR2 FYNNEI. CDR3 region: CASIGEGYQETQYF. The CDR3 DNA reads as TGTGCCAGCATAGGGGAAGGGTATCAAGAGACCCAGTACTTC. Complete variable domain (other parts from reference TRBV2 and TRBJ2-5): EPEVTQTPSHQVTQMGQEVILRCVPISNHLYFYWYRQILGQKVEFLVSFYNNEISEKSEIFDDQFSVERPDGSNFTLKIRSTKLEDSAMYFCASIGEGYQETQYFGPGTRLLVL.

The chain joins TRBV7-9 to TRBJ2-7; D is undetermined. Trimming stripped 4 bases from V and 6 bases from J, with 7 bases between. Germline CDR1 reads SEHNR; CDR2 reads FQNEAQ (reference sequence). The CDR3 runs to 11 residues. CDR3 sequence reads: CASSWNSEQYF. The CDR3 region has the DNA TGTGCCAGCAGCTGGAATAGCGAGCAGTACTTC.

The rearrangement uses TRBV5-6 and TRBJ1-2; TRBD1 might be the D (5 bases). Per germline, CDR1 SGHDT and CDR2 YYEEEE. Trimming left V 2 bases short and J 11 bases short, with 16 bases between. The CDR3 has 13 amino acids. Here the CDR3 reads CASSFGLGRGYTF. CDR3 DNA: TGTGCCAGCAGCTTTGGCCTAGGGAGGGGATACACCTTC.

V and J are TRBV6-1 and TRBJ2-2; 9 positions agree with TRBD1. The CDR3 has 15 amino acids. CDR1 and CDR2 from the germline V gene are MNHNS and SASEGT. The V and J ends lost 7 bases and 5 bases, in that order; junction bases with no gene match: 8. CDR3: CASTPGTGSTGELFF. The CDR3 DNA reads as TGTGCCAGCACCCCCGGGACAGGGAGTACCGGGGAGCTGTTTTTT.

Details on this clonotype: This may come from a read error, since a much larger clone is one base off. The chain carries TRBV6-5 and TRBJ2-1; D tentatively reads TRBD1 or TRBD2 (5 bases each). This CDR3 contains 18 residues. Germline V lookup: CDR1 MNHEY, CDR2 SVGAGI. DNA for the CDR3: TGTGCCAGCAGCAAATATGCCAAAGAGGGGCTAGCAGGCAATAAGCAGTTCTTC. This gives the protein CASSKYAKEGLAGNKQFF.

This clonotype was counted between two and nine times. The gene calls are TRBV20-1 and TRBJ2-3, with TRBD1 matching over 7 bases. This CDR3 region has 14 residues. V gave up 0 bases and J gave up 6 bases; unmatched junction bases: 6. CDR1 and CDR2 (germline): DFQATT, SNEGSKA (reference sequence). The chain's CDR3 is CSARETGPPDTQYF. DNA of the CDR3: TGCAGTGCTAGAGAGACAGGGCCACCGGATACGCAGTATTTT.

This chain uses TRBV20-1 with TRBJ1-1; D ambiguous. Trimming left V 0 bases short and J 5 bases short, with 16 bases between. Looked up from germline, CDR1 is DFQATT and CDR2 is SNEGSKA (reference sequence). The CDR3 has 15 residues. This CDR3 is CSARDHLGSQTEAFF. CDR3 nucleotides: TGCAGTGCTAGAGATCACCTTGGCAGTCAGACTGAAGCTTTCTTT.

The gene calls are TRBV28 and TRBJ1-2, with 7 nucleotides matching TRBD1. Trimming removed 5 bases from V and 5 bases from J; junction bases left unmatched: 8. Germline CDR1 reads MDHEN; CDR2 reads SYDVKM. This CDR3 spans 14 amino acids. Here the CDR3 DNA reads TGTGCCAGCAGTGACAGGGCTGTGGGATATGGCTACACCTTC. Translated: CASSDRAVGYGYTF.

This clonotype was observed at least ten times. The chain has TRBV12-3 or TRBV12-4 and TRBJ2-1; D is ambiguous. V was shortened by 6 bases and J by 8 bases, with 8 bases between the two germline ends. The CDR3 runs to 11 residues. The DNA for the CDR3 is TGTGCCAGCAGCCGGTTATATGAGCAGTTCTTC. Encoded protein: CASSRLYEQFF.

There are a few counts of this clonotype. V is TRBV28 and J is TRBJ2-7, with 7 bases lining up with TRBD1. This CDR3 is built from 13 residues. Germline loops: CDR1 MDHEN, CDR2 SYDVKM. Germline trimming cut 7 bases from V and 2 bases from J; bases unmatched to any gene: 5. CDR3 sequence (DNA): TGTGCCAGCACTCCGGGACAGCCCTACGAGCAGTACTTC. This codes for CASTPGQPYEQYF.

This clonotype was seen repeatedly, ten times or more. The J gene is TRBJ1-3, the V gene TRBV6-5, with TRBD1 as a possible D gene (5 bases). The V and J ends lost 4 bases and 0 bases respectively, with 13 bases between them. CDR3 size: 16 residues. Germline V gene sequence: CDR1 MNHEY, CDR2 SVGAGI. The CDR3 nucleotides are TGTGCCAGCAGTTTTAGGACACGGAGCTCTGGAAACACCATATATTTT. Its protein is CASSFRTRSSGNTIYF.

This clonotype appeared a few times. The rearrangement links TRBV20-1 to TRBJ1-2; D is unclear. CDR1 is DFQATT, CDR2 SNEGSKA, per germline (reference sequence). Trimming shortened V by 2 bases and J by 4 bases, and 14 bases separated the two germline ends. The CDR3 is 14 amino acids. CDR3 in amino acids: CSARPSPLAYGYTF. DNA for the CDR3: TGCAGTGCTAGACCGTCCCCGTTGGCCTATGGCTACACCTTC.

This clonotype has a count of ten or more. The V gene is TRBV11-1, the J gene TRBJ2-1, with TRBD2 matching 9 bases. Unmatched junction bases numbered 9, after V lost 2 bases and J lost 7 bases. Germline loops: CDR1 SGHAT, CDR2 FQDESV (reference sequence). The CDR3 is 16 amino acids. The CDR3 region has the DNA TGTGCCAGCAGCTTAAGGTCAGCCAGCGGGGGGAATGAGCAGTTCTTC. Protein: CASSLRSASGGNEQFF.

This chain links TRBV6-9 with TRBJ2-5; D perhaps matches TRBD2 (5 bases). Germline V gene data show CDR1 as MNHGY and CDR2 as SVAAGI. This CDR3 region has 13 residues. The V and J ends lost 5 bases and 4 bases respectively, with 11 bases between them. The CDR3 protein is CASSGPGRETQYF. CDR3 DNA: TGTGCCAGCAGTGGCCCGGGGAGAGAGACCCAGTACTTC.

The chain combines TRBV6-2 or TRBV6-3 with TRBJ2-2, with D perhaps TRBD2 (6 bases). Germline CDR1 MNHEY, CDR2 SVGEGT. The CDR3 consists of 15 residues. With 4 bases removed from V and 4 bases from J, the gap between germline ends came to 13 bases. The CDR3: CASSSLGTATGELFF. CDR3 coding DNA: TGTGCCAGCAGTTCCCTAGGGACTGCCACCGGGGAGCTGTTTTTT.

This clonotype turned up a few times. The CDR3 DNA reads as TGTGCCACCAGTGATTTTACAAACAATGAGCAGTTCTTC. It is translated as CATSDFTNNEQFF. The V call is TRBV24-1, the J call TRBJ2-1; no clear D. Trimming took off 1 base at V and 5 bases at J, with 5 bases between the two ends. The CDR3 length is 13 residues. Germline CDR1 is KGHDR and CDR2 is SFDVKD.

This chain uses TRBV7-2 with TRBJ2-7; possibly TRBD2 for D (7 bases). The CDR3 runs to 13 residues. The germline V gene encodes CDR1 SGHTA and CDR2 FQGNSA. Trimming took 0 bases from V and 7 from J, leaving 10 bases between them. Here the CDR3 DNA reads TGTGCCAGCAGCTTAGCGGGGGGGCGAGAGCAGTACTTC. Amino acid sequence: CASSLAGGREQYF.

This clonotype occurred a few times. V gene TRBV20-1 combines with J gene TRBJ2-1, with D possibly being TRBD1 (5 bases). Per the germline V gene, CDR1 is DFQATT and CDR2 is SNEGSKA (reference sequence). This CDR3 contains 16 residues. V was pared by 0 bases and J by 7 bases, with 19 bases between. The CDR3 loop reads CSARDGAASTPNEQFF. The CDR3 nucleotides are TGCAGTGCTAGAGATGGGGCAGCCTCTACACCTAATGAGCAGTTCTTC.

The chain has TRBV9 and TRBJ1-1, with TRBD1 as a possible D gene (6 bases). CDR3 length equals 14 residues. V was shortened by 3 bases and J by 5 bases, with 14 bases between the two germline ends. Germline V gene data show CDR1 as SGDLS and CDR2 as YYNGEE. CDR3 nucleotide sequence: TGTGCCAGCAGCGGGACCCTTACAGGGACTGAAGCTTTCTTT. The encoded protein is CASSGTLTGTEAFF.

The CDR3 loop is CASSLTPGEYSGNTIYF. The CDR3, as DNA: TGCGCCAGCAGCTTGACCCCCGGAGAGTACTCTGGAAACACCATATATTTT. This chain joins TRBV5-1 and TRBJ1-3; D uncertain. CDR1 and CDR2 (germline): SGHRS, YFSETQ. Trimming removed 1 base at V and 0 bases at J, with 14 bases between. CDR3 size: 17 residues.

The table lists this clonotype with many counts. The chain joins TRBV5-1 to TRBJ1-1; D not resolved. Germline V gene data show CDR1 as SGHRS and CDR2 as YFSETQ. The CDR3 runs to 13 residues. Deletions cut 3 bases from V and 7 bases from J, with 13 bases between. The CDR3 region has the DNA TGCGCCAGCAGCTCCGGACCGTCGGGTGAAGCTTTCTTT. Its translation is CASSSGPSGEAFF.

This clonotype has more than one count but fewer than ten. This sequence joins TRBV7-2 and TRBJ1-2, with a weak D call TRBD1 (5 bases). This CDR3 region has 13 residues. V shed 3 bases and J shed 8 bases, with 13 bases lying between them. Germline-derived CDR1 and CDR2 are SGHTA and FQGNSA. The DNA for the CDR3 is TGTGCCAGCAGCTTCGGAAGGGGTGACGGCTACACCTTC. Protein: CASSFGRGDGYTF.

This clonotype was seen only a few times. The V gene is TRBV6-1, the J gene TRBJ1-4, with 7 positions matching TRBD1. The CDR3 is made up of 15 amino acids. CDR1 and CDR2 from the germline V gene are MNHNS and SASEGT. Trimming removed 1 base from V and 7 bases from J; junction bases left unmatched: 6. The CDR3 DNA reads TGTGCCAGCAGTGAAGTAGGAGGGGGCGGTGAAAAACTGTTTTTT. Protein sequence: CASSEVGGGGEKLFF.

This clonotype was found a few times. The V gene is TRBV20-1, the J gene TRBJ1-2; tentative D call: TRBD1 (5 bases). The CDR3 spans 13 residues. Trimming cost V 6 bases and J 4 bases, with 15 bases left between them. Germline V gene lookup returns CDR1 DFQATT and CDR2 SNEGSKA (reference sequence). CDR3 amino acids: CSAPSGTLYGYTF. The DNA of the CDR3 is TGCAGTGCCCCAAGTGGGACTCTCTATGGCTACACCTTC.

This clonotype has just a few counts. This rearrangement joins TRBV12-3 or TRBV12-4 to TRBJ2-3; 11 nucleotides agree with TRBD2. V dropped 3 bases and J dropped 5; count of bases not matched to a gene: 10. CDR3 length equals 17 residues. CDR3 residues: CASSFDNSGGAGDTQYF. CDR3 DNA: TGTGCCAGCAGTTTTGATAATAGCGGGGGGGCCGGAGATACGCAGTATTTT.

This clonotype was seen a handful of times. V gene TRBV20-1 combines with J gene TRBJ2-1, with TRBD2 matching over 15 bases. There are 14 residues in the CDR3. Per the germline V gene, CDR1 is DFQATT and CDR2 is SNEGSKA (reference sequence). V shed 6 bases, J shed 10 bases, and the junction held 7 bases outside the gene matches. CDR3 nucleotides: TGCAGTGCAAGGACTAGCGGGAGGGCCATCGAGCAGTTCTTC. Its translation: CSARTSGRAIEQFF.